Listed here is a single T cell receptor beta chain. In the original workflow: Reference gene primer amplification in the assay estimated nucleated cell counts. The protocol was immunoSEQ multiplex PCR, while the TCRdb copy is restricted to in-frame clones and leaves out a portion. V, J and clone size were drawn from that table, and D and trimming were deduced from the DNA. The table shows approximately 490,000 clones, with roughly 87% occurring only once. The cohort comprised adults aged roughly 18 to 95 years residing in approximately 25 US areas. Cohort assignment relied on participant-reported clinical history. Trimming at V came to 4 bases and at J to 1 base, leaving 5 bases not matched to a gene. The germline V gene encodes CDR1 LGHNA and CDR2 YNFKEQ. The CDR3 has 17 amino acids. These data belong to a study of blood T cell repertoires in COVID-19.

The chain carries TRBV4-2 and TRBJ2-3, with 13 bases lining up with TRBD2. Material for sequencing was PBMCs or T cells enriched from blood (not recorded which). The origin of this receptor is a woman aged 18-29 years who had recovered from COVID-19. This chain's CDR3 is CASSPRLAGGGTDTQYF. CDR3 in DNA: TGTGCCAGCAGCCCCAGACTAGCGGGGGGAGGCACAGATACGCAGTATTTT.